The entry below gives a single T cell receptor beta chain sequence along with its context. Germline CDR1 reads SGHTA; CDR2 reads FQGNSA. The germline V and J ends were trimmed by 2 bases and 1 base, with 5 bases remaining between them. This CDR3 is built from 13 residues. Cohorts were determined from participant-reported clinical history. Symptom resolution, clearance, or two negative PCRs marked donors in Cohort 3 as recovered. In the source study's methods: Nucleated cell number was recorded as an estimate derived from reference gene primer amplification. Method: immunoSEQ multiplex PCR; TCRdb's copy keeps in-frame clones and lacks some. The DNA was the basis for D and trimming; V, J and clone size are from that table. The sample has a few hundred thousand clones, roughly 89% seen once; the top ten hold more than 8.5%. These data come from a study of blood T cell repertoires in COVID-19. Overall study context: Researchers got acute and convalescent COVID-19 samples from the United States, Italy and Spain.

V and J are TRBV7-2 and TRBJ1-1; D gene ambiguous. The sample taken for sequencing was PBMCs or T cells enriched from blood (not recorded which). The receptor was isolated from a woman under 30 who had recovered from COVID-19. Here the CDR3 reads CASSLRRNTEAFF. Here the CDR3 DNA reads TGTGCCAGCAGCTTACGGAGGAACACTGAAGCTTTCTTT.